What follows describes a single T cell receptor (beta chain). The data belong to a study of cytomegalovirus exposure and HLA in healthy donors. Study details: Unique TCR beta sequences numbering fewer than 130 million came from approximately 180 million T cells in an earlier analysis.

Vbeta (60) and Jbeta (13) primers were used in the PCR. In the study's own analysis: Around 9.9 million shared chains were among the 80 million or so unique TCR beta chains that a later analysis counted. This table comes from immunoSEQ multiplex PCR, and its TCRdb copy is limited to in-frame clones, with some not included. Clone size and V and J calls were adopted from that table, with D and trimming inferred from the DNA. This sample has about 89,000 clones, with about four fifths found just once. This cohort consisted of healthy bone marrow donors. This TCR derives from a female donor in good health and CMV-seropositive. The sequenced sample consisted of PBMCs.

The CDR3 DNA reads as TGTGCCAGCAGCACATGGACAGGGGCGACCTACTATGGCTACACCTTC. Its translation: CASSTWTGATYYGYTF. V gene TRBV5-6 combines with J gene TRBJ1-2; 9 bases align to TRBD1. The ends lost 4 bases at V and 3 bases at J; junction bases unmatched: 10. Per germline, CDR1 SGHDT and CDR2 YYEEEE. This CDR3 spans 16 amino acids.